The 20 T cell receptor beta chains presented below share a single source sample, sequenced in a study of blood T cells in healthy people across ages. The authors ran a second PCR of 7 to 11 cycles using a sample-barcoded 5' primer and a J-beta primer mix. MiXCR, applied by TCRdb to the 5' RACE reads, yields one record per CDR3 protein. There are hundreds of thousands of distinct CDR3 sequences in the sample; roughly 32% occur only once, and 15% lies in the top ten. Specimen: blood. All receptors come from a woman older than 75 in good health.

This clonotype occurred many times. This chain connects TRBV6-2 or TRBV6-3 to TRBJ1-6; D is possibly TRBD1 (5 bases). This CDR3 spans 14 amino acids. Trimming cost V 6 bases and J 7 bases, with 13 bases left between them. Germline lookup yields CDR1 MNHEY and CDR2 SVGEGT. CDR3 nucleotide sequence: TGTGCCAGCAGCAGACAGTCCGCCAATTCACCCCTCCACTTT. Amino acid sequence: CASSRQSANSPLHF.

Regarding this clonotype: A read error may explain this, as a much larger clone is one base away. The chain links TRBV5-1 to TRBJ2-7; the match to TRBD1 covers 9 bases. J gave up 7 bases and V 4 bases, and 12 bases lay outside the gene matches. The CDR3 spans 15 residues. The germline CDR1 and CDR2 sequences are SGHRS and YFSETQ. The CDR3, as DNA: TGCGCCAGCAGCCCCTCGGGACAGGGACGAGGGGAGCAGTACTTC. It encodes CASSPSGQGRGEQYF.

This clonotype has at least ten counts. The chain couples TRBV20-1 to TRBJ2-1; D is perhaps TRBD2 (6 bases). Germline CDR1 and CDR2: DFQATT and SNEGSKA (reference sequence). The V gene lost 0 bases and the J gene lost 4 bases, with 13 bases spanning the gap. This CDR3 spans 15 amino acids. CDR3 in amino acids: CSARERGVGYNEQFF. The CDR3, as DNA: TGCAGTGCTAGAGAGCGCGGGGTTGGGTACAATGAGCAGTTCTTC.

This clonotype was counted at least ten times. J is TRBJ1-2 and V is TRBV10-3; D unclear. The CDR3 runs 15 residues. Germline V gene data show CDR1 as ENHRY and CDR2 as SYGVKD. The V and J ends lost 1 base and 0 bases respectively, with 9 bases between them. CDR3: CAISEFRGTNYGYTF. CDR3 sequence (DNA): TGTGCCATCAGTGAGTTTCGAGGTACTAACTATGGCTACACCTTC.

The table lists this clonotype with many counts. The V call is TRBV5-1, the J call TRBJ2-1, with 9 bases that match TRBD1. The junction had 9 bases not matched to a gene; V was cut back by 5 bases and J by 6 bases. Germline V gene data show CDR1 as SGHRS and CDR2 as YFSETQ. This CDR3 spans 15 amino acids. As DNA, the CDR3 is TGCGCCAGCAGGGCTGGGACAGGGTTCGGCAATGAGCAGTTCTTC. Translating it yields CASRAGTGFGNEQFF.

This clonotype came up a few times. Being one base from a much bigger clone, this may be a read error. The CDR3 DNA reads TGTGCCAGCAACCAGGCAGGGAGCACAGGTACGCAGTATTTT. Translated, it gives CASNQAGSTGTQYF. J is TRBJ2-3 and V is TRBV7-9; D possibly uses TRBD1 or TRBD2 (5 bases each). Per germline, CDR1 SEHNR and CDR2 FQNEAQ (reference sequence). This CDR3 is 14 amino acids long. The full variable domain, in which reference TRBV7-9 and TRBJ2-3 provide the parts outside the CDR3, is DTGVSQNPRHKITKRGQNVTFRCDPISEHNRLYWYRQTLGQGPEFLTYFQNEAQLEKSRLLSDRFSAERPKGSFSTLEIQRTEQGDSAMYLCASNQAGSTGTQYFGPGTRLTVL.

The chain employs TRBV5-6 and TRBJ2-2; possibly TRBD1 for D (6 bases). Germline values: CDR1 SGHDT, CDR2 YYEEEE. Trimming removed 4 bases at V and 5 bases at J, with 15 bases between. The CDR3 covers 15 residues. The chain's CDR3 is CASSRYSTGTGELFF. CDR3 nucleotides: TGTGCCAGCAGCAGATACTCGACAGGAACCGGGGAGCTGTTTTTT.

This clonotype was detected many times. The J gene is TRBJ1-2, the V gene TRBV6-5, with a weak D call TRBD1 (6 bases). CDR3 length equals 15 residues. Germline assignment: CDR1 MNHEY and CDR2 SVGAGI. The V end lost 6 bases, the J end lost 10 bases, and 24 bases lay between the germline ends. CDR3 protein: CASSRSGGAGADYTF. CDR3 sequence (DNA): TGTGCCAGCAGCCGCTCAGGAGGCGCAGGGGCGGACTACACCTTC.

Only a few counts were recorded for this clonotype. CDR3 sequence reads: CSARVWENWDKEVLTYNEQFF. The DNA of the CDR3 is TGCAGTGCTAGAGTTTGGGAGAATTGGGACAAGGAAGTCTTAACCTACAATGAGCAGTTCTTC. The V gene is TRBV20-1, the J gene TRBJ2-1; possible D gene TRBD1, 6 bases. The CDR3 is 21 amino acids. The V and J ends lost 1 base and 2 bases respectively, with 30 bases between them. The V gene's germline CDR1 is DFQATT and CDR2 SNEGSKA (reference sequence).

The chain carries TRBV9 and TRBJ2-3; D is unresolved. The CDR3 consists of 14 residues. Deletions cut 2 bases from V and 4 bases from J, with 11 bases between. Germline V gene data show CDR1 as SGDLS and CDR2 as YYNGEE. The CDR3 nucleotides are TGTGCCAGCAGCGTTAAGGGTCTTTCAGATACGCAGTATTTT. Residues: CASSVKGLSDTQYF.

Many counts were recorded for this clonotype. For the CDR3, the DNA is TGTGCCAGCAACCCCGACGGGGACCGAGATGGCTACACCTTC. Translation: CASNPDGDRDGYTF. The chain couples TRBV6-2 or TRBV6-3 to TRBJ1-2; possibly TRBD1 for D (5 bases). V lost 7 bases to trimming and J lost 6 bases, with 18 bases between them. Germline assignment: CDR1 MNHEY and CDR2 SVGEGT. CDR3 length equals 14 residues.

Ten or more counts support this clonotype. The genes are TRBV6-1 and TRBJ2-1, with 11 positions matching TRBD2. J lost 3 bases, V lost 3 bases, and 4 bases had no gene match. Per the germline V gene, CDR1 is MNHNS and CDR2 is SASEGT. The CDR3 extends over 16 amino acids. In nucleotides, the CDR3 is TGTGCCAGCAGTGACGGGGGGACTAGCGGCTACAATGAGCAGTTCTTC. It is translated as CASSDGGTSGYNEQFF.

The chain has TRBV20-1 and TRBJ1-6; the match to TRBD1 covers 8 bases. Trimming removed 6 bases from V and 10 bases from J; junction bases left unmatched: 11. Germline assignment: CDR1 DFQATT and CDR2 SNEGSKA (reference sequence). The CDR3 runs to 14 residues. The DNA for the CDR3 is TGCAGTGCACTCCCCCGACAGGGGAGCTCACCCCTCCACTTT. It specifies CSALPRQGSSPLHF.

This clonotype came up many times. The rearrangement links TRBV9 to TRBJ2-5; the D gene could be TRBD1 or TRBD2 (5 bases each). CDR3 length: 14 residues. V was shortened by 4 bases and J by 4 bases, with 14 bases between the two germline ends. CDR1 is SGDLS, CDR2 YYNGEE, per germline. This chain's CDR3 is CASSPRWGSETQYF. CDR3 sequence (DNA): TGTGCCAGCAGCCCCAGATGGGGGTCAGAGACCCAGTACTTC.

At least ten counts were recorded for this clonotype. The chain is built from TRBV4-1 and TRBJ1-6; no reliable D call. Germline CDR1 is MGHRA and CDR2 is YSYEKL. The CDR3 covers 15 residues. The V end lost 0 bases, the J end lost 2 bases, and 5 bases lay between the germline ends. The CDR3 loop is CASSQDPAYNSPLHF. CDR3 in DNA: TGCGCCAGCAGCCAAGATCCAGCCTATAATTCACCCCTCCACTTT.

The rearrangement uses TRBV24-1 and TRBJ2-1; 9 positions match TRBD1. V was clipped by 2 bases and J by 10 bases; unmatched bases: 8. CDR3 length equals 15 residues. Germline V gene sequence: CDR1 KGHDR, CDR2 SFDVKD. For the CDR3, the DNA is TGTGCCACCAGTGATTCCGGGACAGGGTATCACGAGCAGTTCTTC. Its protein is CATSDSGTGYHEQFF.

The genes are TRBV24-1 and TRBJ1-5, with 7 bases that match TRBD1. Germline assignment: CDR1 KGHDR and CDR2 SFDVKD. The CDR3 consists of 14 residues. The V segment lost 3 bases and the J segment 5 bases; nucleotides outside the gene matches: 3. The CDR3 reads CATSDRTGDQPQHF. CDR3 in DNA: TGTGCCACCAGTGATAGGACAGGAGATCAGCCCCAGCATTTT.

With regard to this clonotype: A much larger clone sits a single nucleotide away, making a read error possible. The chain couples TRBV12-3 or TRBV12-4 to TRBJ2-7, with 9 bases identical to TRBD2. The CDR3 runs to 13 residues. With 6 bases clipped from V and 7 bases from J, the junction kept 7 bases outside the gene matches. Here the CDR3 reads CASSRLADNEQYF. CDR3 DNA: TGTGCCAGCAGCCGACTAGCGGACAATGAGCAGTACTTC.

To note about this clonotype: This may come from a read error, since a much larger clone is one base off. The V gene is TRBV28, the J gene TRBJ2-1; the D gene is possibly TRBD1 (5 bases). Trimming left V 5 bases short and J 14 bases short, with 16 bases between. In germline, CDR1 is MDHEN, CDR2 SYDVKM. This CDR3 contains 12 residues. The CDR3 DNA reads TGTGCCAGCAGTAGTACCAGGGTTTCGGAGTTCTTC. Its protein is CASSSTRVSEFF.

This clonotype was observed at least ten times. This chain joins TRBV12-5 and TRBJ1-1; no definite D call. The V end lost 6 bases, the J end lost 7 bases, and 6 bases lay between the germline ends. This CDR3 region has 10 residues. Germline-derived CDR1 and CDR2 are LGHNT and FRNRAP. This chain's CDR3 is CASGLNEAFF. The CDR3 DNA sequence: TGTGCTAGTGGCCTGAATGAAGCTTTCTTT.